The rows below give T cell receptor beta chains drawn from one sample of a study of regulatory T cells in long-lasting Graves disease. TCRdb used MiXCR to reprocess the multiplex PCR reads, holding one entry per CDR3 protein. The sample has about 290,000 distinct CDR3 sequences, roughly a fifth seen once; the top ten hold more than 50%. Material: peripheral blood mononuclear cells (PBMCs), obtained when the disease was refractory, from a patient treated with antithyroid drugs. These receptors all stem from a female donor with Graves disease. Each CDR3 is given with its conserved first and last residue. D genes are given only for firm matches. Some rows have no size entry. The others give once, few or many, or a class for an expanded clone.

CDR3: CAIGKIGLGEHEQYF
D: TRBD2
V: TRBV6-2/TRBV6-3
size: few
J: TRBJ2-7

CDR3: CSVDGGTAYEQYF
D: NA
V: TRBV29-1
size: many
J: TRBJ2-7

CDR3: CASSLLTASGGGEQFF
D: TRBD2
V: TRBV27
size: once
J: TRBJ2-1

CDR3: CSASRANNEQFF
D: NA
V: TRBV20-1
size: few
J: TRBJ2-1

CDR3: CASSDPSGRSENIQYF
D: TRBD2
V: TRBV6-2/TRBV6-3
size: NA
J: TRBJ2-4

CDR3: CASSYSAGGEQYF
D: TRBD2
V: TRBV6-5
size: NA
J: TRBJ2-7

CDR3: CASSPRGGYEQYF
D: NA
V: TRBV7-9
size: many
J: TRBJ2-7

CDR3: CASSQETRTSNYGYTF
D: NA
V: TRBV4-3
size: NA
J: TRBJ1-2

CDR3: CASSPSARHTGELFF
D: NA
V: TRBV11-1
size: many
J: TRBJ2-2

CDR3: CASRDSSGNTIYF
D: TRBD1
V: TRBV5-1
size: NA
J: TRBJ1-3

CDR3: CASSLTSGNQPQHF
D: NA
V: TRBV6-1
size: many
J: TRBJ1-5

CDR3: CASSYMGQGPEKLFF
D: TRBD1
V: TRBV12-3/TRBV12-4
size: NA
J: TRBJ1-4

CDR3: CASSVRRDYGYTF
D: NA
V: TRBV6-4
size: few
J: TRBJ1-2